The clone carrying this T cell receptor (beta chain) was recorded many times. As yet, its antigen is unknown. The sample belongs to a study of T cells after yellow fever vaccination. Study-wide background: Preparing low-cell-number fractions relied on SMART-Seq v4 Ultra Low Input.

Regarding the study as a whole: Primary-vaccination clones mostly resurfaced post-booster (96% CD4, approximately 87% CD8).

TCRdb re-derived calls from the 5' RACE reads in MiXCR, one entry per CDR3 protein. The sample lists around 180,000 distinct CDR3 sequences, approximately 6.2% occurring once. The sample was CD4+ T cells sorted from PBMCs, taken on the day of the first yellow fever vaccination. The TCR originated in a man younger than 35 who received the YFV17D yellow fever vaccine.

CDR3 amino acids: CASVVGARELFF. CDR3 bases: TGTGCCAGTGTAGTGGGTGCGCGGGAGCTGTTTTTT. The gene calls are TRBV7-9 and TRBJ2-2; D unclear. V was trimmed by 9 bases and J by 9 bases, leaving 14 bases between them. The V gene's germline CDR1 is SEHNR and CDR2 FQNEAQ (reference sequence). The CDR3 consists of 12 residues.